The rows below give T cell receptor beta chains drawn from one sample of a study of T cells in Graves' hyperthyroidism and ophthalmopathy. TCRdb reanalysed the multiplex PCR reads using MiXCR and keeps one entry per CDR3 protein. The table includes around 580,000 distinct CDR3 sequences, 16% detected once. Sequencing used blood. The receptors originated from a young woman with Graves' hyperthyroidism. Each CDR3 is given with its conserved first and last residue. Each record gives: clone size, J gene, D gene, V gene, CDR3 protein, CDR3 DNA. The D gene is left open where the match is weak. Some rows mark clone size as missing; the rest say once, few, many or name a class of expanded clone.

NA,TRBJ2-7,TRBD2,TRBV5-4,CASIRRETSGRPRYEQYF,TGTGCCAGCATCCGAAGGGAGACTAGCGGGAGACCCCGCTACGAGCAGTACTTC
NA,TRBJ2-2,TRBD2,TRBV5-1,CASSLPGLAGGVTGELFF,TGCGCCAGCAGCTTACCGGGACTAGCGGGAGGCGTCACCGGGGAGCTGTTTTTT
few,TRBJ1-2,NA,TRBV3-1,CASSQAPQGGSNYGYTF,TGTGCCAGCAGCCAAGCTCCGCAGGGTGGATCGAACTATGGCTACACCTTC
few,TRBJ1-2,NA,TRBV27,CASSLSWGVGSQEGYTF,TGTGCCAGCAGTTTATCTTGGGGGGTCGGGAGCCAGGAGGGCTACACCTTC
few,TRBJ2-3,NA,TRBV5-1,CASSLVLDGGTQYF,TGCGCCAGCAGCTTGGTATTAGATGGGGGTACGCAGTATTTT
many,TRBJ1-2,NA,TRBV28,CASRTDGTNYGYTF,TGTGCCAGCAGGACGGACGGAACTAACTATGGCTACACCTTC
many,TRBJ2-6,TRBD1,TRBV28,CASSLPGTGTSGANVLTF,TGTGCCAGCAGCCTACCCGGGACAGGGACTTCTGGGGCCAACGTCCTGACTTTC
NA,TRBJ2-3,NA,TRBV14,CASSQNPPPPDTQYF,TGTGCCAGCAGCCAGAACCCCCCCCCCCCAGATACGCAGTATTTT
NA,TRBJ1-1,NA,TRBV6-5,CASSYRTRNTEAFF,TGTGCCAGCAGTTACCGGACAAGGAACACTGAAGCTTTCTTT
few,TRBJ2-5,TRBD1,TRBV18,CASSQRDRGRETQYF,TGTGCCAGCTCACAAAGAGACAGGGGGCGAGAGACCCAGTACTTC
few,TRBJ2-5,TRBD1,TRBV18,CASSPGQGKRETQYF,TGTGCCAGCTCACCAGGACAGGGAAAGAGGGAGACCCAGTACTTC
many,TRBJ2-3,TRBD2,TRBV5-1,CASSLVASGYTDTQYF,TGCGCCAGCAGCTTGGTAGCTAGCGGTTACACAGATACGCAGTATTTT
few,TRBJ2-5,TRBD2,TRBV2,CASSLVNLLAGGQETQYF,TGTGCCAGCAGTTTAGTGAACTTGCTAGCGGGAGGCCAAGAGACCCAGTACTTC
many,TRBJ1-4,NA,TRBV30,CAWSVSLNEKLFF,TGTGCCTGGAGTGTCTCCTTGAATGAAAAACTGTTTTTT
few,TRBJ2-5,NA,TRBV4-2,CASSQDPQGTIHQYF,TGTGCCAGCAGCCAAGATCCCCAGGGGACCATCCACCAGTACTTC
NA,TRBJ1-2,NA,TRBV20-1,CSALRPDRTDGYTF,TGCAGTGCTTTGCGACCCGACAGGACCGATGGCTACACCTTC